This section outlines one T cell receptor (beta chain) sequence together with its context. Original analysis: Researchers report that nucleated cell counts were estimated from reference gene primer amplification. Sequencing used immunoSEQ multiplex PCR; TCRdb keeps in-frame clones, though not all of them. Clone size and V and J calls were adopted from that table, with D and trimming inferred from the DNA. Of under 450,000 clones in the sample, around 89% were seen once. This sample is part of a study of blood T cell repertoires in COVID-19. Study as a whole: Samples taken during acute and convalescent COVID-19 were collected in the United States, Italy and Spain.

CDR1 and CDR2 from the germline V gene are SEHNR and FQNEAQ (reference sequence). With 4 bases removed from V and 0 bases from J, the gap between germline ends came to 12 bases. CDR3 length equals 16 residues. This chain links TRBV7-9 with TRBJ1-4; D is perhaps TRBD1 (6 bases). The TCR comes from a woman aged 40 to 50 with COVID-19, enrolled during active disease. Sequencing was carried out using peripheral blood. Here the CDR3 DNA reads TGTGCCAGCAGCTCCCTTGGACAGTCAACTAATGAAAAACTGTTTTTT. Translating gives CASSSLGQSTNEKLFF. Full variable domain (remainder filled in from reference TRBV7-9 and TRBJ1-4): DTGVSQNPRHKITKRGQNVTFRCDPISEHNRLYWYRQTLGQGPEFLTYFQNEAQLEKSRLLSDRFSAERPKGSFSTLEIQRTEQGDSAMYLCASSSLGQSTNEKLFFGSGTQLSVL.